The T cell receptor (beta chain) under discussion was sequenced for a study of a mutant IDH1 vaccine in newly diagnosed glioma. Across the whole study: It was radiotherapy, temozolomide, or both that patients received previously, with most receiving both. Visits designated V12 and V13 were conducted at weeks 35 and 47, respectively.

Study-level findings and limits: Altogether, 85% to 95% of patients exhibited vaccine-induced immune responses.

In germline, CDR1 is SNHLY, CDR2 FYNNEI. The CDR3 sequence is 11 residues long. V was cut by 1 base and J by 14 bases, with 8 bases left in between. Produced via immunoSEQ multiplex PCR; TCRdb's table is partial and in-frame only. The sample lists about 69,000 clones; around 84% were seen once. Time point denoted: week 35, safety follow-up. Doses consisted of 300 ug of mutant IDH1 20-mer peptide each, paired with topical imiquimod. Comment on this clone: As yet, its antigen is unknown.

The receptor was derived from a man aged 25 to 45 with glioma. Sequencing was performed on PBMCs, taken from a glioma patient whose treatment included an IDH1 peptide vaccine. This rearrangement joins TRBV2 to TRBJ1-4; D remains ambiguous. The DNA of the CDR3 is TGTGCCAGCAGTGAAGGAGATCGCCTGTTTTTT. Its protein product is CASSEGDRLFF.